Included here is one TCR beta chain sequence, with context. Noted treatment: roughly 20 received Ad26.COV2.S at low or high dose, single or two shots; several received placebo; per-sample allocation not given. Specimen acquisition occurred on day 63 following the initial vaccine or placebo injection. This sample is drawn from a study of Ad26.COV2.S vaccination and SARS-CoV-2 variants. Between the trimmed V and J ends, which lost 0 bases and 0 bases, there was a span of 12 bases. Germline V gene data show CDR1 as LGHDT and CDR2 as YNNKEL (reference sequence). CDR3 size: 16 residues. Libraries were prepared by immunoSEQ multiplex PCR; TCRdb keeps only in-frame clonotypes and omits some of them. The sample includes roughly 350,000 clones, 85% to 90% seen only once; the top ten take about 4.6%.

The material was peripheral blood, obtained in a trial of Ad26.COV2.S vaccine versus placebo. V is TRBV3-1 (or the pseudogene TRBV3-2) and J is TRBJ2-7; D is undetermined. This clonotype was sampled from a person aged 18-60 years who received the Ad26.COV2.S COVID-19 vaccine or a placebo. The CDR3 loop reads CASSQDYGSHSYEQYF. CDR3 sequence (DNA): TGTGCCAGCAGCCAAGATTATGGTAGCCACTCCTACGAGCAGTACTTC.